A selection of T cell receptor beta chains follows, all from one sample in a study of CD8 T cells in Susac syndrome. In TCRdb, the immunoSEQ multiplex PCR reads were re-called with MiXCR into one record per CDR3 protein. The sample lists some 80,000 distinct CDR3 sequences; over 90% were seen once. Sequenced sample: CD8+ T cells from PBMCs. The receptors originated from a human donor in good health. Both conserved end residues are part of each CDR3. A D gene is named only where the DNA matches it firmly. Rows may omit the clone size; those that give it use once, few, many or a size class.

v_gene: TRBV12-3/TRBV12-4; abundance: once; j_gene: TRBJ2-2; d_gene: .; CDR3aa: CASSLAGEYTGELFF; CDR3nt: TGTGCCAGCAGTTTAGCGGGGGAATACACCGGGGAGCTGTTTTTT
v_gene: TRBV4-1; abundance: few; j_gene: TRBJ2-7; d_gene: TRBD1; CDR3aa: CASSQPGQGNEQYF; CDR3nt: TGCGCCAGCAGCCAACCGGGACAGGGAAACGAGCAGTACTTC
v_gene: TRBV29-1; abundance: .; j_gene: TRBJ1-2; d_gene: .; CDR3aa: CSVEDPRDINYGYTF; CDR3nt: TGCAGCGTTGAAGATCCTCGGGACATCAACTATGGCTACACCTTC
v_gene: TRBV27; abundance: .; j_gene: TRBJ2-7; d_gene: .; CDR3aa: CASSYWQGSAYEQYF; CDR3nt: TGTGCCAGCAGTTATTGGCAGGGTTCCGCCTACGAGCAGTACTTC
v_gene: TRBV7-2; abundance: .; j_gene: TRBJ1-5; d_gene: .; CDR3aa: CASKPGPYSNQPQHF; CDR3nt: TGTGCCAGCAAACCCGGTCCATATAGCAATCAGCCCCAGCATTTT
v_gene: TRBV5-6; abundance: .; j_gene: TRBJ2-1; d_gene: TRBD2; CDR3aa: CASSLGTRTAEQFF; CDR3nt: TGTGCCAGCAGCTTAGGGACTAGAACGGCTGAGCAGTTCTTC
v_gene: TRBV6-5; abundance: .; j_gene: TRBJ1-1; d_gene: .; CDR3aa: CASSGLLIEAFF; CDR3nt: TGTGCCAGCAGTGGACTCTTAATAGAAGCTTTCTTT
v_gene: TRBV18; abundance: once; j_gene: TRBJ2-7; d_gene: .; CDR3aa: CASSQPAPTIYEQYF; CDR3nt: TGTGCCAGCTCACAGCCAGCACCCACGATCTACGAGCAGTACTTC
v_gene: TRBV20-1; abundance: .; j_gene: TRBJ2-1; d_gene: TRBD2; CDR3aa: CSARDLGGSSYNEQFF; CDR3nt: TGCAGTGCTAGAGATCTGGGGGGGAGCTCCTACAATGAGCAGTTCTTC
v_gene: TRBV27; abundance: few; j_gene: TRBJ2-3; d_gene: .; CDR3aa: CASSLGRGGDTQYF; CDR3nt: TGTGCCAGCAGTTTGGGCAGGGGGGGAGATACGCAGTATTTT
v_gene: TRBV4-1; abundance: .; j_gene: TRBJ2-1; d_gene: .; CDR3aa: CASSQVSGGYEQFF; CDR3nt: TGCGCCAGCAGCCAAGTCTCTGGGGGGTATGAGCAGTTCTTC
v_gene: TRBV9; abundance: .; j_gene: TRBJ2-7; d_gene: TRBD2; CDR3aa: CASSAGTSNEQYF; CDR3nt: TGTGCCAGCAGCGCCGGGACTAGCAACGAGCAGTACTTC
v_gene: TRBV7-9; abundance: .; j_gene: TRBJ1-5; d_gene: .; CDR3aa: CASSLGALSNQPQHF; CDR3nt: TGTGCCAGCAGCTTAGGGGCACTTAGCAATCAGCCCCAGCATTTT
v_gene: TRBV28; abundance: once; j_gene: TRBJ1-3; d_gene: .; CDR3aa: CASSRTAGNTIYF; CDR3nt: TGTGCCAGCAGTCGGACGGCTGGAAACACCATATATTTT
v_gene: TRBV6-2/TRBV6-3; abundance: .; j_gene: TRBJ2-1; d_gene: TRBD1; CDR3aa: CASSYGDRSYNEQFF; CDR3nt: TGTGCCAGCAGTTACGGGGACAGGAGTTACAATGAGCAGTTCTTC
v_gene: TRBV28; abundance: .; j_gene: TRBJ1-2; d_gene: .; CDR3aa: CASSSRGERYDGYTF; CDR3nt: TGTGCCAGCAGTTCTCGCGGGGAACGGTATGATGGCTACACCTTC
v_gene: TRBV20-1; abundance: .; j_gene: TRBJ2-1; d_gene: TRBD2; CDR3aa: CSASKRGVRYEQFF; CDR3nt: TGCAGTGCTTCCAAGCGGGGGGTAAGATACGAGCAGTTCTTC
v_gene: TRBV20-1; abundance: .; j_gene: TRBJ2-2; d_gene: TRBD1; CDR3aa: CSARDQGQGNTGELFF; CDR3nt: TGCAGTGCTAGAGATCAGGGACAGGGGAACACCGGGGAGCTGTTTTTT
v_gene: TRBV11-2; abundance: .; j_gene: TRBJ2-3; d_gene: TRBD2; CDR3aa: CASSLSPGGSVTDTQYF; CDR3nt: TGTGCCAGCAGCTTAAGCCCTGGCGGGAGTGTGACAGATACGCAGTATTTT
v_gene: TRBV25-1; abundance: .; j_gene: TRBJ2-6; d_gene: .; CDR3aa: CASSEYGEGFTGANVLTF; CDR3nt: TGTGCCAGCAGTGAATATGGGGAAGGGTTCACTGGGGCCAACGTCCTGACTTTC
v_gene: TRBV15; abundance: .; j_gene: TRBJ2-2; d_gene: .; CDR3aa: CATSRDEVGELFF; CDR3nt: TGTGCCACCAGCAGAGATGAAGTCGGGGAGCTGTTTTTT
v_gene: TRBV27; abundance: once; j_gene: TRBJ2-3; d_gene: .; CDR3aa: CASSLSAGTDTQYF; CDR3nt: TGTGCCAGCAGTTTATCTGCCGGTACAGATACGCAGTATTTT
v_gene: TRBV20-1; abundance: .; j_gene: TRBJ1-5; d_gene: .; CDR3aa: CSAGALGRAQHF; CDR3nt: TGCAGTGCTGGGGCTCTCGGTAGGGCCCAGCATTTT
v_gene: TRBV9; abundance: .; j_gene: TRBJ1-6; d_gene: .; CDR3aa: CASSVGTVGDNSPLHF; CDR3nt: TGTGCCAGCAGCGTAGGGACAGTTGGGGATAATTCACCCCTCCACTTT
v_gene: TRBV6-1; abundance: .; j_gene: TRBJ2-3; d_gene: .; CDR3aa: CASSELPGADTQYF; CDR3nt: TGTGCCAGCAGTGAATTACCAGGCGCAGATACGCAGTATTTT
v_gene: TRBV9; abundance: .; j_gene: TRBJ2-1; d_gene: TRBD2; CDR3aa: CASSDGPLAGENEQFF; CDR3nt: TGTGCCAGCAGCGACGGGCCACTAGCGGGAGAAAATGAGCAGTTCTTC
v_gene: TRBV10-3; abundance: .; j_gene: TRBJ2-7; d_gene: .; CDR3aa: CAIKDSETYEQYF; CDR3nt: TGTGCCATCAAAGACAGCGAGACCTACGAGCAGTACTTC
v_gene: TRBV28; abundance: .; j_gene: TRBJ1-5; d_gene: .; CDR3aa: CASRVQGNSNQPQHF; CDR3nt: TGTGCCAGCAGGGTACAGGGAAACAGCAATCAGCCCCAGCATTTT
v_gene: TRBV24-1; abundance: .; j_gene: TRBJ2-1; d_gene: .; CDR3aa: CATSGHRLGEQFF; CDR3nt: TGTGCCACCAGTGGACACAGGTTGGGTGAGCAGTTCTTC
v_gene: TRBV14; abundance: .; j_gene: TRBJ2-1; d_gene: .; CDR3aa: CASSQVSSTEQFF; CDR3nt: TGTGCCAGCAGCCAAGTCTCTAGCACTGAGCAGTTCTTC
v_gene: TRBV12-3/TRBV12-4; abundance: .; j_gene: TRBJ2-7; d_gene: TRBD1; CDR3aa: CASSPTLWTGSYEQYF; CDR3nt: TGTGCCAGCAGTCCGACTCTCTGGACAGGCTCCTACGAGCAGTACTTC
v_gene: TRBV28; abundance: .; j_gene: TRBJ1-5; d_gene: TRBD1; CDR3aa: CASTTGSGQPQHF; CDR3nt: TGTGCCAGCACGACAGGGTCGGGCCAGCCCCAGCATTTT
v_gene: TRBV19; abundance: .; j_gene: TRBJ1-1; d_gene: .; CDR3aa: CASRWGTEAFF; CDR3nt: TGTGCCAGTCGCTGGGGGACTGAAGCTTTCTTT
v_gene: TRBV9; abundance: .; j_gene: TRBJ1-6; d_gene: .; CDR3aa: CASSAGSSYNSPLHF; CDR3nt: TGTGCCAGCAGCGCGGGAAGCTCCTATAATTCACCCCTCCACTTT
v_gene: TRBV7-7; abundance: .; j_gene: TRBJ2-5; d_gene: .; CDR3aa: CASSPGAGGETQYF; CDR3nt: TGTGCTAGCAGCCCCGGGGCCGGGGGAGAGACCCAGTACTTC
v_gene: TRBV6-1; abundance: .; j_gene: TRBJ1-5; d_gene: .; CDR3aa: CASSEQKSGAQPQHF; CDR3nt: TGTGCCAGCAGTGAACAGAAATCAGGGGCTCAGCCCCAGCATTTT
v_gene: TRBV29-1; abundance: .; j_gene: TRBJ2-7; d_gene: .; CDR3aa: CSVLGGRSSYEQYF; CDR3nt: TGCAGCGTTCTTGGAGGACGTAGCTCCTACGAGCAGTACTTC
v_gene: TRBV4-1; abundance: .; j_gene: TRBJ2-7; d_gene: .; CDR3aa: CASSQRATAATYEQYF; CDR3nt: TGCGCCAGCAGCCAAAGAGCGACGGCCGCTACCTACGAGCAGTACTTC
v_gene: TRBV6-1; abundance: .; j_gene: TRBJ2-5; d_gene: TRBD2; CDR3aa: CASNAIAGDLQETQYF; CDR3nt: TGTGCCAGCAACGCAATAGCGGGGGACCTACAAGAGACCCAGTACTTC
v_gene: TRBV7-2; abundance: once; j_gene: TRBJ1-1; d_gene: .; CDR3aa: CASSLVGGLNTEAFF; CDR3nt: TGTGCCAGCAGCTTAGTCGGGGGCTTGAACACTGAAGCTTTCTTT
v_gene: TRBV6-4; abundance: .; j_gene: TRBJ2-1; d_gene: .; CDR3aa: CASSVYQGNEQFF; CDR3nt: TGTGCCAGCAGTGTATACCAGGGTAATGAGCAGTTCTTC